The next 3 T cell receptor delta chains were all read from a single sample in a study of γδ T cells in repeated Plasmodium falciparum infection. TCRdb called clones anew from the multiplex PCR reads with CATT. The sample carries about 51,000 delta-chain clones, roughly 1.9% recorded once. Bulk repertoires came from Vgamma9/Vdelta2+ or Vdelta2-negative gammadelta T cells flow-sorted from PBMC. Source material: gamma-delta T cells from blood. The receptors derive from a pool of human donors (malaria-infected and uninfected, not separated).

Of note for this clone: TCRdb records a much larger clone's protein for this DNA, with a difference at residue 17 that likely arises from a read error; the protein given is the translation of the DNA. The chain is built from TRDV1 and TRDJ1; TRDD3 aligns across 9 bases. The J gene, left out of TCRdb, was set here by checking the DNA against germline. The CDR3 runs 23 residues. Germline V gene lookup returns CDR1 TSWWSYY and CDR2 QGS. V gave up 1 base and J gave up 1 base; unmatched junction bases: 25. CDR3 amino acids: CALGEQVFLSFPLGDRSTDKLIF. The CDR3 nucleotides are TGTGCTCTTGGGGAACAAGTTTTCCTTTCATTTCCACTGGGGGACCGTTCCACCGATAAACTCATCTTT.

This clone was counted a few times. The TCRdb protein comes from a much larger clone and disagrees with this DNA's translation at residue 11, likely due to a read error; the protein given here is derived from the DNA. The V and J genes are TRDV1 and TRDJ1, with TRDD3 identical over 8 bases. TCRdb is silent on the J gene; assignment here came from matching the DNA to germline. Germline V gene lookup returns CDR1 TSWWSYY and CDR2 QGS. This CDR3 region has 20 residues. Losses at the gene ends were 3 bases for V and 4 bases for J; bases not matched to a gene: 22. This CDR3 reads CALGEPVFVPCWGKGDKLIF. CDR3 coding DNA: TGTGCTCTTGGGGAGCCTGTTTTTGTCCCCTGCTGGGGGAAGGGCGATAAACTCATCTTT.

This clone appeared many times. This chain uses TRDV1 with TRDJ1; perhaps TRDD2 as D (6 bases). CDR3 length equals 20 residues. V gave up 0 bases and J gave up 0 bases, with 23 bases separating them. Germline V gene lookup returns CDR1 TSWWSYY and CDR2 QGS. CDR3 sequence reads: CALGELYHVLRTYHTDKLIF. CDR3 bases: TGTGCTCTTGGGGAACTTTATCACGTCCTACGTACCTACCACACCGATAAACTCATCTTT.